This TCR beta chain was documented in a study of identical twins. A few counts support this clonotype. TCRdb itself ran the 5' RACE reads through MiXCR, one entry per CDR3 protein. The profile shows around 300,000 distinct CDR3 sequences, less than 9% of them singletons. The germline V gene has CDR1 SGHDN and CDR2 FVKESK. The V end was cut by 5 bases, the J end by 0 bases, with 10 bases between. The CDR3 runs 14 residues. In addition, the sample was reused for a study of yellow fever vaccine responses in identical twins.

Material: memory (CD45RO+) T cells sorted from blood. The chain links TRBV14 to TRBJ1-1; tentatively, D is TRBD1 (6 bases). This TCR came from a woman aged 18 to 35 in good health. In DNA, the CDR3 is TGTGCCAGCAGCTTACACAGGGTGAACACTGAAGCTTTCTTT. It yields the protein CASSLHRVNTEAFF.